This TCR beta chain comes out of a study of blood T cell repertoires in COVID-19. Study information: Some COVID-19 samples were acute and others convalescent; all came from the United States, Italy and Spain. From T cells, B-cell-depleted T cells, or PBMCs came the material, which was cDNA or gDNA.

CDR3 length: 12 residues. Germline values: CDR1 SNHLY, CDR2 FYNNEI. V lost 6 bases and J lost 7, with 10 bases in between. Original processing methods: It was from reference gene primer amplification that nucleated cell counts were estimated. Repertoires were generated with immunoSEQ multiplex PCR, while TCRdb's copy carries only in-frame clones and drops some. V and J calls plus clone size are reproduced from that table; the DNA served to infer D and trimming. The sample contains approximately 120,000 clones, 70% to 90% of which appear only once. This clonotype originated in a woman between 55 and 75 years old with acute or convalescent COVID-19. Sequenced input: peripheral blood. The rearrangement joins TRBV2 to TRBJ1-5; the D gene is possibly TRBD1 (6 bases). CDR3 sequence: CASRQQGQPQHF. CDR3 DNA sequence: TGTGCCAGCAGACAGCAGGGGCAGCCCCAGCATTTT. The full variable domain, rest sourced from reference TRBV2 and TRBJ1-5, is EPEVTQTPSHQVTQMGQEVILRCVPISNHLYFYWYRQILGQKVEFLVSFYNNEISEKSEIFDDQFSVERPDGSNFTLKIRSTKLEDSAMYFCASRQQGQPQHFGDGTRLSIL.